These 30 T cell receptor beta chains came from one sample sequenced in a study of T cells in Graves' hyperthyroidism and ophthalmopathy. There were TCR beta CDR3 regions amplified from RNA transcripts. HTBI primers were the set used in a first-round RT-PCR of the TCR CDR3. Using its own MiXCR run on the multiplex PCR reads, TCRdb lists one record per CDR3 protein. The data show around 690,000 distinct CDR3 sequences, 17% seen once. The sample was blood. The origin of the receptors is a man in his fifties or sixties with Graves' hyperthyroidism.

About this clonotype: A clone one base away is much larger, so this may be a read error. The gene calls are TRBV13 and TRBJ2-5; 7 bases are a match to TRBD2. Germline V gives CDR1 PRHDT, CDR2 FYEKMQ (reference sequence). The CDR3 is made up of 14 amino acids. The CDR3 DNA is TGTACCAGCAGCCCCGCGGGGGAGCTGGAGACCCAGTACTTC. This sequence encodes CTSSPAGELETQYF.

The chain couples TRBV6-2 or TRBV6-3 to TRBJ2-1; 15 bases are a match to TRBD2. V trimming: 1 base; J trimming: 7 bases; junction bases outside the gene matches: 8. The V gene's germline CDR1 is MNHEY and CDR2 SVGEGT. The CDR3 runs to 18 residues. The CDR3: CASSYLRTSGRAENEQFF. As DNA, the CDR3 is TGTGCCAGCAGTTACTTACGGACTAGCGGGAGGGCCGAAAATGAGCAGTTCTTC.

This clonotype was seen ten or more times. The rearrangement uses TRBV28 and TRBJ2-7; TRBD2 matches 10 bases. The CDR3 is 13 amino acids. The V gene's germline CDR1 is MDHEN and CDR2 SYDVKM. Trimming took 7 bases from V and 3 from J; bases not matched to a gene: 3. The CDR3 DNA reads as TGTGCCAGCACCGGGACTAGCGACTACGAGCAGTACTTC. This sequence encodes CASTGTSDYEQYF.

This clonotype showed up many times. The chain is built from TRBV19 and TRBJ1-5; weak D call: TRBD1 (5 bases). With 9 bases removed from V and 0 bases from J, the gap between germline ends came to 15 bases. Germline V gene data show CDR1 as LNHDA and CDR2 as SQIVND (reference sequence). This CDR3 spans 15 amino acids. CDR3 loop: CASSPTVYSNQPQHF. The CDR3 nucleotides are TGTGCCAGCAGCCCGACAGTATATAGCAATCAGCCCCAGCATTTT.

A word on this clonotype: This may be a read error, as it is one base from a much larger clone. The CDR3 reads CSARELGKGENTVYF. The CDR3 DNA reads as TGCAGTGCTAGAGAGCTGGGCAAGGGTGAAAACACCGTATATTTT. This chain joins TRBV20-1 and TRBJ1-3; no definite D call. CDR3 length equals 15 residues. Germline CDR1 is DFQATT and CDR2 is SNEGSKA (reference sequence).

The table lists this clonotype with many counts. The gene calls are TRBV6-2 or TRBV6-3 and TRBJ2-2; no clear D. The CDR3 runs 15 residues. Germline CDR1 reads MNHEY; CDR2 reads SVGEGT. V lost 0 bases and J 5 bases, leaving 10 bases between the germline ends. The CDR3 region is CASSYSIIGTGELFF. The CDR3 DNA follows: TGTGCCAGCAGTTACTCTATTATTGGAACCGGGGAGCTGTTTTTT.

This clonotype was detected ten times or more. This rearrangement joins TRBV3-1 to TRBJ1-2; D remains ambiguous. CDR3 size: 12 residues. The germline CDR1 and CDR2 sequences are LGHDT and YNNKEL (reference sequence). Trimming removed 1 base at V and 9 bases at J, with 9 bases between. As DNA, the CDR3 is TGTGCCAGCAGCCAAGGCGCCGAACGCTACACCTTC. It translates to CASSQGAERYTF. The full variable domain, with the rest looked up from reference TRBV3-1 and TRBJ1-2, is DTAVSQTPKYLVTQMGNDKSIKCEQNLGHDTMYWYKQDSKKFLKIMFSYNNKELIINETVPNRFSPKSPDKAHLNLHINSLELGDSAVYFCASSQGAERYTFGSGTRLTVV.

Note on this clonotype: Without the conserved terminal phenylalanine or tryptophan, this CDR3 likely stems from a read error. The chain employs TRBV18 and TRBJ2-5; no firm D call. The CDR3 is 13 residues long. V gave up 2 bases and J gave up 0 bases, with 4 bases separating them. From germline, CDR1 is KGHSH and CDR2 LQKENI. The CDR3 DNA follows: TGTGCCAGCTCACCAGACAACCAAGAGACCCAGTACTAC. Residues: CASSPDNQETQYY.

The chain couples TRBV19 to TRBJ2-7; TRBD1 matches at 9 bases. Germline CDR1 and CDR2: LNHDA and SQIVND (reference sequence). The CDR3 runs to 14 residues. With 3 bases clipped from V and 6 bases from J, the junction kept 6 bases outside the gene matches. CDR3 coding DNA: TGTGCCAGTAGTATCGGGACAGGGTTTGGCGAGCAGTACTTC. Its translation: CASSIGTGFGEQYF.

This clonotype showed up many times. The chain joins TRBV19 to TRBJ2-2, with a tentative D call TRBD2 (5 bases). With 1 base removed from V and 7 bases from J, the gap between germline ends came to 7 bases. The germline V gene has CDR1 LNHDA and CDR2 SQIVND (reference sequence). This CDR3 has 13 residues. The CDR3 nucleotides are TGTGCCAGTAGTATAGGAGGGCTCGGGGAGCTGTTTTTT. Encoded protein: CASSIGGLGELFF.

This clonotype was detected a few times. V and J are TRBV15 and TRBJ1-5; 7 positions agree with TRBD1. Germline assignment: CDR1 LNHNV and CDR2 YYDKDF (reference sequence). The trim removed 3 bases at V and 0 bases at J, leaving 8 bases unmatched. The CDR3 spans 17 residues. The CDR3 DNA reads as TGTGCCACCAGCAGGGATATACAGGGGAATAGCAATCAGCCCCAGCATTTT. This encodes CATSRDIQGNSNQPQHF. Based on the CDR3 plus reference TRBV15 and TRBJ1-5, the full variable domain is DAMVIQNPRYQVTQFGKPVTLSCSQTLNHNVMYWYQQKSSQAPKLLFHYYDKDFNNEADTPDNFQSRRPNTSFCFLDIRSPGLGDTAMYLCATSRDIQGNSNQPQHFGDGTRLSIL.

This clonotype was seen only a few times. The V call is TRBV29-1, the J call TRBJ1-1, with D uncertain. Germline assignment: CDR1 SQVTM and CDR2 ANQGSEA. Trimming stripped 7 bases from V and 2 bases from J, with 14 bases between. The CDR3 covers 13 residues. The CDR3 region has the DNA TGCAGCGCGAGGGTCGATCCAAACACTGAAGCTTTCTTT. Residues: CSARVDPNTEAFF.

The chain links TRBV4-1 to TRBJ2-7; TRBD2 matches 12 bases. V dropped 4 bases and J dropped 2; count of bases not matched to a gene: 6. The CDR3 covers 16 residues. Looked up from germline, CDR1 is MGHRA and CDR2 is YSYEKL. Written as DNA, the CDR3 is TGCGCCAGCAGCCCGTCCCCTAGCGGGAGGGCCTACGAGCAGTACTTC. This codes for CASSPSPSGRAYEQYF.

This chain connects TRBV5-1 to TRBJ1-1; D gene unclear. Germline CDR1 is SGHRS and CDR2 is YFSETQ. The CDR3 length is 14 residues. Deletions cut 4 bases from V and 3 bases from J, with 13 bases between. The DNA of the CDR3 is TGCGCCAGCAGCCTAAACTGGGTGGACACTGAAGCTTTCTTT. It encodes CASSLNWVDTEAFF.

This rearrangement joins TRBV6-5 to TRBJ1-4; D not certain. CDR3 length: 15 residues. Trimming removed 2 bases at V and 2 bases at J, with 9 bases between. Germline lookup yields CDR1 MNHEY and CDR2 SVGAGI. This CDR3 is CASSYEAATNEKLFF. The CDR3 DNA reads as TGTGCCAGCAGTTACGAGGCAGCGACTAATGAAAAACTGTTTTTT.

Ten or more counts support this clonotype. This sequence joins TRBV27 and TRBJ2-3; D is possibly TRBD1 or TRBD2 (5 bases each). V lost 7 bases to trimming and J lost 5 bases, with 13 bases between them. This CDR3 is built from 13 residues. Germline-derived CDR1 and CDR2 are MNHEY and SMNVEV (reference sequence). The DNA of the CDR3 is TGTGCCAGCACCGGGACGGCAGAAGATACGCAGTATTTT. Amino acids: CASTGTAEDTQYF.

This chain uses TRBV28 with TRBJ1-5; perhaps TRBD1 as D (6 bases). CDR3 length: 16 amino acids. The germline V and J ends were trimmed by 7 bases and 6 bases, with 22 bases remaining between them. Germline values: CDR1 MDHEN, CDR2 SYDVKM. CDR3 protein: CASTPGGGDGSQPQHF. The CDR3 DNA reads as TGTGCCAGCACCCCGGGAGGGGGGGACGGGAGTCAGCCCCAGCATTTT. Full variable domain (outside the CDR3, taken from reference TRBV28 and TRBJ1-5): DVKVTQSSRYLVKRTGEKVFLECVQDMDHENMFWYRQDPGLGLRLIYFSYDVKMKEKGDIPEGYSVSREKKERFSLILESASTNQTSMYLCASTPGGGDGSQPQHFGDGTRLSIL.

V usage is TRBV5-8 and J usage is TRBJ2-7; D call uncertain. This CDR3 comprises 14 residues. V was clipped by 7 bases and J by 1 base, with 15 bases between them. CDR1 SGHTS and CDR2 YDEGEE come from the germline V gene. DNA of the CDR3: TGTGCCAGCCGGTCTAGGAAGGGATCCTACGAGCAGTACTTC. It translates to CASRSRKGSYEQYF.

Comment on this clonotype: A much larger clone differs by one base, so this may be a read error. The genes are TRBV7-9 and TRBJ1-4; tentatively, D is TRBD1 (6 bases). Trimming removed 1 base from V and 13 bases from J, with 16 bases in between. The CDR3 runs 14 residues. The germline gives CDR1 SEHNR, CDR2 FQNEAQ (reference sequence). For the CDR3, the DNA is TGTGCCAGCAGCTTAGTGGCCTTGCAGGGGCGACTGTTTTTT. Amino acid sequence: CASSLVALQGRLFF.

The V gene is TRBV20-1, the J gene TRBJ2-1; D remains unclear. Germline-derived CDR1 and CDR2 are DFQATT and SNEGSKA (reference sequence). V dropped 3 bases and J dropped 6 bases, with 6 bases sitting between them. The CDR3 loop spans 11 amino acids. The CDR3 here is CSASGPNEQFF. Here the CDR3 DNA reads TGCAGTGCTAGTGGACCCAATGAGCAGTTCTTC.

This clonotype turned up a few times. The rearrangement uses TRBV28 and TRBJ2-7; TRBD1 aligns across 8 bases. With 7 bases clipped from V and 5 bases from J, the junction kept 10 bases outside the gene matches. Germline V gene data show CDR1 as MDHEN and CDR2 as SYDVKM. The CDR3 has 14 residues. CDR3 region: CASTPTGTGHEQYF. CDR3 nucleotide sequence: TGTGCCAGCACCCCCACCGGGACAGGCCACGAGCAGTACTTC.

The chain carries TRBV3-1 and TRBJ1-1, with D hard to call. The CDR3 sequence is 15 residues long. Germline V gene data show CDR1 as LGHDT and CDR2 as YNNKEL (reference sequence). The V gene lost 0 bases and the J gene lost 4 bases, with 12 bases spanning the gap. CDR3 protein: CASSQEGRGGTEAFF. CDR3 DNA: TGTGCCAGCAGCCAAGAAGGACGGGGAGGCACTGAAGCTTTCTTT.

A few counts support this clonotype. V usage is TRBV7-3 and J usage is TRBJ1-6; the match to TRBD1 covers 8 bases. Germline assignment: CDR1 SGHTA and CDR2 FQGTGA. The J segment lost 7 bases and the V segment lost 3 bases, leaving 5 bases of the junction unmatched. This CDR3 contains 15 residues. DNA of the CDR3: TGTGCCAGCAGCTTGCAACAGGGGGTAAATTCACCCCTCCACTTT. Translation: CASSLQQGVNSPLHF.

This clonotype has ten or more counts. The gene calls are TRBV12-3 or TRBV12-4 and TRBJ2-5, with TRBD1 matching over 9 bases. The CDR3 is 14 residues long. V lost 7 bases to trimming and J lost 5 bases; unmatched junction nucleotides: 8. The CDR3, as DNA: TGTGCCAGCACCTCCGGGACAGGGTTCGAGACCCAGTACTTC. It translates to CASTSGTGFETQYF.

The sample holds many counts of this clonotype. V is TRBV29-1 and J is TRBJ2-1; D gene unclear. V lost 5 bases and J 7 bases, leaving 6 bases between the germline ends. The CDR3 loop spans 10 amino acids. Germline V gene lookup returns CDR1 SQVTM and CDR2 ANQGSEA. In nucleotides, the CDR3 is TGCAGCGTTTTCGCGAATGAGCAGTTCTTC. Translating gives CSVFANEQFF.

Here the CDR3 reads CASSPGRDNKNIQYF. CDR3 coding DNA: TGTGCCAGCAGCCCGGGGAGGGACAACAAAAACATTCAGTACTTC. The chain recombines TRBV7-3 with TRBJ2-4, with D perhaps matching TRBD2 (7 bases). Germline CDR1 and CDR2: SGHTA and FQGTGA. The V and J ends lost 5 bases and 3 bases respectively, with 14 bases between them. The CDR3 has 15 residues.

This chain connects TRBV20-1 to TRBJ1-6; D unresolved. Trimming shortened V by 1 base and J by 9 bases, and 10 bases separated the two germline ends. Germline V gene sequence: CDR1 DFQATT, CDR2 SNEGSKA (reference sequence). CDR3 length equals 13 residues. CDR3 nucleotides: TGCAGTGCTAGAGTGTCGGAGAGTTCACCCCTCCACTTT. This codes for CSARVSESSPLHF.

The sample holds many counts of this clonotype. This chain uses TRBV11-1 with TRBJ2-7; the match to TRBD2 covers 7 bases. The length of the CDR3 is 15 residues. Germline-derived CDR1 and CDR2 are SGHAT and FQDESV (reference sequence). With V trimmed by 0 bases and J by 3 bases, 5 bases remained unmatched. In DNA form, the CDR3 reads TGTGCCAGCAGCTTAGCCTGGGCGGGAGACTACGAGCAGTACTTC. It encodes CASSLAWAGDYEQYF.

This clonotype has ten or more counts. This rearrangement joins TRBV27 to TRBJ2-5, with 12 bases fitting TRBD1. Germline CDR1 is MNHEY and CDR2 is SMNVEV (reference sequence). The junction had 9 bases not matched to a gene; V was cut back by 5 bases and J by 5 bases. This CDR3 region has 16 residues. This CDR3 is CASSRGTGGPPETQYF. CDR3 DNA sequence: TGTGCCAGCAGTAGGGGGACAGGGGGCCCCCCGGAGACCCAGTACTTC.

This clonotype occurred many times. The J gene is TRBJ1-1, the V gene TRBV10-2; no firm D call. This CDR3 region has 14 residues. The germline V gene encodes CDR1 WSHSY and CDR2 SAAADI. V was clipped by 5 bases and J by 4 bases, with 14 bases between them. The CDR3 DNA is TGCGCCAGCAGTCAGCCAGCCTCGGGCACTGAAGCTTTCTTT. It specifies CASSQPASGTEAFF.